A single sample is the source of the 26 T cell receptor beta chains below, sequenced in a study of control samples from healthy donors and cancer patients. TCRdb's table, derived via immunoSEQ multiplex PCR, lists solely in-frame clones and lacks some. The sample records more than 65,000 clones, 83% being singletons. Sequencing was performed on blood. The receptors come from a man aged 60 to 75 in good health.

This sequence joins TRBV18 and TRBJ2-7, with a possible D match to TRBD1 (5 bases). V was trimmed by 4 bases and J by 0 bases, leaving 10 bases between them. CDR3 size: 14 residues. Germline CDR1 reads KGHSH; CDR2 reads LQKENI. This CDR3 is CASSLLDSSYEQYF. CDR3 DNA sequence: TGTGCCAGCTCACTATTAGACAGCTCCTACGAGCAGTACTTC.

The rearrangement uses TRBV27 and TRBJ1-5; D remains ambiguous. Germline V lookup: CDR1 MNHEY, CDR2 SMNVEV (reference sequence). The CDR3 has 12 amino acids. Trimming removed 5 bases from V and 9 bases from J, with 11 bases in between. Here the CDR3 DNA reads TGTGCCAGCAGTCAGTACTCGGGGCCCCAGCATTTT. This gives the protein CASSQYSGPQHF.

CDR3 sequence reads: CAWRTGSRNEQFF. The CDR3 coding sequence is TGTGCCTGGAGGACAGGGAGCCGTAATGAGCAGTTCTTC. The chain links TRBV30 to TRBJ2-1; TRBD1 agrees at 7 bases. This CDR3 has 13 amino acids. Germline CDR1 reads GTSNPN; CDR2 reads SVGIG (reference sequence). The junction had 6 bases not matched to a gene; V was cut back by 3 bases and J by 7 bases.

The chain couples TRBV9 to TRBJ1-2; no clear D. CDR3 length equals 16 residues. The germline gives CDR1 SGDLS, CDR2 YYNGEE. V shed 1 base and J shed 8 bases, with 21 bases lying between them. The CDR3 reads CASSVSPTVDGEGYTF. In nucleotides, the CDR3 is TGTGCCAGCAGCGTAAGCCCCACAGTGGACGGTGAGGGCTACACCTTC.

The chain combines TRBV19 with TRBJ1-1; no reliable D call. V dropped 5 bases and J dropped 0 bases, with 10 bases sitting between them. CDR1 and CDR2 (germline): LNHDA, SQIVND (reference sequence). There are 14 residues in the CDR3. The CDR3 loop is CASSSTRMNTEAFF. The CDR3 nucleotides read TGTGCCAGTAGTTCAACAAGGATGAACACTGAAGCTTTCTTT.

The V gene is TRBV14, the J gene TRBJ2-7, with 12 positions matching TRBD2. Trimming at V came to 1 base and at J to 7 bases, leaving 5 bases not matched to a gene. CDR3 length: 15 amino acids. Germline V CDR1 and CDR2: SGHDN, FVKESK. In nucleotides, the CDR3 is TGTGCCAGCAGCCAAGTAGCTAGCGGGAGGGGTGAGCAGTACTTC. Encoded protein: CASSQVASGRGEQYF.

The chain joins TRBV5-1 to TRBJ2-5; D possibly uses TRBD1 or TRBD2 (5 bases each). Germline V CDR1 and CDR2: SGHRS, YFSETQ. The CDR3 runs 13 residues. The ends were cut back, 4 bases at V and 5 bases at J, with 12 bases in the middle. This CDR3 is CASSGQGGETQYF. In nucleotides, the CDR3 is TGCGCCAGCAGCGGCCAGGGCGGGGAGACCCAGTACTTC.

The chain joins TRBV4-3 to TRBJ2-1, with 7 positions matching TRBD2. The CDR3 is 17 residues long. From germline, CDR1 is LGHNA and CDR2 YSLEER. Trimming at V came to 2 bases and at J to 6 bases, leaving 13 bases not matched to a gene. The CDR3 is CASSQTGSGFQSNEQFF. CDR3 DNA sequence: TGCGCCAGCAGCCAAACTGGTAGCGGGTTTCAGTCCAATGAGCAGTTCTTC.

The genes are TRBV9 and TRBJ2-1; TRBD1 matches 8 bases. The CDR3 has 15 residues. J gave up 6 bases and V 2 bases, and 7 bases lay outside the gene matches. Germline V lookup: CDR1 SGDLS, CDR2 YYNGEE. CDR3 region: CASSVGQGVVNEQFF. CDR3 in DNA: TGTGCCAGCAGCGTCGGACAGGGAGTAGTCAATGAGCAGTTCTTC.

The V call is TRBV7-8, the J call TRBJ2-7, with 7 positions matching TRBD1. V shed 2 bases, J shed 5 bases, and the junction held 6 bases outside the gene matches. The CDR3 runs 14 residues. Germline lookup yields CDR1 SGHVS and CDR2 FQNEAQ. In DNA, the CDR3 is TGTGCCAGCAGCTTATACAGGGGACCCCACGAGCAGTACTTC. Amino acid sequence: CASSLYRGPHEQYF.

The chain uses TRBV11-2 and TRBJ2-2; TRBD1 matches at 8 bases. Germline V gives CDR1 SGHAT, CDR2 FQNNGV. Germline trimming cut 5 bases from V and 4 bases from J; bases unmatched to any gene: 9. The CDR3 runs to 16 residues. The CDR3, as DNA: TGTGCCAGCAGCCCACAGGGGGTTCGGATCACCGGGGAGCTGTTTTTT. This sequence encodes CASSPQGVRITGELFF. The full variable domain, completed using reference TRBV11-2 and TRBJ2-2, is EAGVAQSPRYKIIEKRQSVAFWCNPISGHATLYWYQQILGQGPKLLIQFQNNGVVDDSQLPKDRFSAERLKGVDSTLKIQPAKLEDSAVYLCASSPQGVRITGELFFGEGSRLTVL.

V gene TRBV12-3 or TRBV12-4 combines with J gene TRBJ2-3; perhaps TRBD2 as D (6 bases). V lost 6 bases and J lost 6, with 13 bases in between. CDR3 length: 13 residues. The DNA for the CDR3 is TGTGCCAGCAGCAGAGGGACTCTTGATACGCAGTATTTT. The encoded protein is CASSRGTLDTQYF.

The chain joins TRBV27 to TRBJ1-5; 8 nucleotides align to TRBD1. CDR3 size: 15 residues. Germline CDR1 reads MNHEY; CDR2 reads SMNVEV (reference sequence). The V segment lost 5 bases and the J segment 2 bases; nucleotides outside the gene matches: 5. The CDR3 nucleotides read TGTGCCAGCAGTACGGACAGGGCAGGCAATCAGCCCCAGCATTTT. It yields the protein CASSTDRAGNQPQHF.

The rearrangement links TRBV29-1 to TRBJ2-1, with D perhaps TRBD2 (5 bases). Germline V lookup: CDR1 SQVTM, CDR2 ANQGSEA. This CDR3 region has 15 residues. Trimming took 0 bases from V and 5 from J, leaving 14 bases between them. The CDR3 protein is CSVEDTRDSNNEQFF. CDR3 DNA sequence: TGCAGCGTTGAAGATACGAGGGATTCGAACAATGAGCAGTTCTTC.

The chain couples TRBV12-3 or TRBV12-4 to TRBJ1-1, with 8 bases lining up with TRBD1. J gave up 1 base and V 5 bases, and 0 bases lay outside the gene matches. CDR3 length: 13 amino acids. As DNA, the CDR3 is TGTGCCAGCAGTGGACAGGGGAACACTGAAGCTTTCTTT. Protein product: CASSGQGNTEAFF.

This clone was found once. The chain carries TRBV28 and TRBJ1-5, with D unclear. V gave up 1 base and J gave up 6 bases, with 10 bases separating them. Per germline, CDR1 MDHEN and CDR2 SYDVKM. CDR3 length equals 14 residues. The CDR3 DNA sequence: TGTGCCAGCAGTTTATCCACGGCTCGTCAGCCCCAGCATTTT. Amino acid sequence: CASSLSTARQPQHF.

V gene TRBV7-2 combines with J gene TRBJ2-7, with 9 bases aligning to TRBD1. This CDR3 has 13 residues. Germline assignment: CDR1 SGHTA and CDR2 FQGNSA. J lost 5 bases, V lost 5 bases, and 4 bases had no gene match. The CDR3 DNA follows: TGTGCCAGCAGCCCTCGGACAGGGGACGAGCAGTACTTC. This codes for CASSPRTGDEQYF.

CDR3 bases: TGTGCCTGGAGAGCCCCCGGTGGTGGGAAAGAGACCCAGTACTTC. It yields the protein CAWRAPGGGKETQYF. The chain employs TRBV30 and TRBJ2-5; no definite D call. This CDR3 is built from 15 residues. The germline gives CDR1 GTSNPN, CDR2 SVGIG (reference sequence). V was trimmed by 3 bases and J by 3 bases, leaving 17 bases between them.

The chain joins TRBV4-1 to TRBJ2-3; 8 positions match TRBD2. CDR1 and CDR2 (germline): MGHRA, YSYEKL. The CDR3 contains 14 residues. The ends lost 3 bases at V and 3 bases at J; junction bases unmatched: 2. CDR3 sequence (DNA): TGCGCCAGCAGCCACGCGGGGGGAACAGATACGCAGTATTTT. It codes for CASSHAGGTDTQYF.

The chain is built from TRBV19 and TRBJ1-5, with TRBD1 matching over 8 bases. V dropped 1 base and J dropped 7; count of bases not matched to a gene: 6. CDR1 is LNHDA and CDR2 is SQIVND in the germline V gene (reference sequence). The CDR3 has 15 residues. The CDR3 region is CASSIGRQGIQPQHF. The CDR3 DNA is TGTGCCAGTAGTATAGGGCGACAGGGGATACAGCCCCAGCATTTT.

This clone was seen a single time. The chain is built from TRBV11-3 and TRBJ2-2; the D is unclear. Germline CDR1 is SGHNT and CDR2 is YENEEA. This CDR3 contains 15 residues. Trimming took 1 base from V and 0 from J, leaving 6 bases between them. The CDR3, as DNA: TGTGCCAGCAGCTTAGTCAATACGAACACCGGGGAGCTGTTTTTT. This translates into CASSLVNTNTGELFF.

The chain is built from TRBV7-8 and TRBJ2-4; TRBD2 matches 10 bases. J was trimmed by 3 bases and V by 4 bases; bases with no gene match: 15. Germline loops: CDR1 SGHVS, CDR2 FQNEAQ. This CDR3 is built from 19 residues. CDR3 residues: CASSYDSSGSEIVKNIQYF. CDR3 in DNA: TGTGCCAGCAGCTACGACTCTAGCGGGAGTGAGATCGTCAAAAACATTCAGTACTTC.

V gene TRBV7-2 combines with J gene TRBJ2-7, with TRBD2 matching 14 bases. Germline V gene sequence: CDR1 SGHTA, CDR2 FQGNSA. This CDR3 spans 18 amino acids. After removal of 6 bases from V and 2 bases from J, the junction contained 12 bases not matched to a gene. The CDR3 is CASSSRTSGRSGAYEQYF. DNA of the CDR3: TGTGCCAGCAGTTCCCGGACTAGCGGGAGGTCGGGGGCCTACGAGCAGTACTTC.

The chain recombines TRBV6-5 with TRBJ2-7; no clear D. V shed 5 bases and J shed 3 bases, with 17 bases lying between them. The germline V gene encodes CDR1 MNHEY and CDR2 SVGAGI. CDR3 length: 15 residues. The CDR3 region is CASSKTLTDVYEQYF. CDR3 in DNA: TGTGCCAGCAGTAAAACCCTAACGGATGTCTACGAGCAGTACTTC.

V gene TRBV15 combines with J gene TRBJ1-2, with TRBD1 identical over 10 bases. Unmatched junction bases numbered 10, after V lost 5 bases and J lost 10 bases. The CDR3 sequence is 14 residues long. Per germline, CDR1 LNHNV and CDR2 YYDKDF (reference sequence). The CDR3 sequence is CATSFSTGGGDYTF. The DNA for the CDR3 is TGTGCCACCAGCTTTTCGACAGGGGGCGGCGACTACACCTTC.

The rearrangement uses TRBV28 and TRBJ2-5, with D perhaps matching TRBD2 (7 bases). Looked up from germline, CDR1 is MDHEN and CDR2 is SYDVKM. CDR3 length: 15 amino acids. V lost 7 bases and J lost 5, with 20 bases in between. The chain's CDR3 is CASISRGGALETQYF. DNA for the CDR3: TGTGCCAGCATCTCCAGGGGAGGGGCCCTCGAGACCCAGTACTTC.